This TCR beta chain was identified during a study of T-cell reconstitution after alpha-beta-depleted transplantation in children. Study-wide findings and caveats: By about two months after transplant, alpha-beta T cells reportedly arose from several hundred graft clones that had expanded. T-cell counts and diversity at one year following transplant were attributed mainly to newly produced T cells. Certain patients had high TCRbeta diversity at day 60, and it came from recipient T cells and thymic progenitors that survived.

Details on this clonotype: What it binds is not known.

The TCRbeta library incorporated unique molecular identifiers. TCRdb re-called the PCR reads through MiXCR, storing one row per CDR3 protein. The sample carries about 1,000,000 distinct CDR3 sequences, about 29% recorded once. Unmatched junction bases numbered 11, after V lost 6 bases and J lost 4 bases. The CDR3 spans 15 residues. This TCR was recovered from a boy in the first two years of life who had a stem cell transplant for SCID, so the T cells may come from the graft donor. Sequencing used PBMCs, mostly from graft donor cells, obtained 360 days after TCRalphabeta/CD19-depleted stem cell transplant. The rearrangement uses TRBV12-3 or TRBV12-4 and TRBJ2-7; TRBD1 aligns across 8 bases. CDR3 nucleotides: TGTGCCAGCAGCTTGGACAGGGAGGTCCCATACGAGCAGTACTTC. It encodes CASSLDREVPYEQYF.